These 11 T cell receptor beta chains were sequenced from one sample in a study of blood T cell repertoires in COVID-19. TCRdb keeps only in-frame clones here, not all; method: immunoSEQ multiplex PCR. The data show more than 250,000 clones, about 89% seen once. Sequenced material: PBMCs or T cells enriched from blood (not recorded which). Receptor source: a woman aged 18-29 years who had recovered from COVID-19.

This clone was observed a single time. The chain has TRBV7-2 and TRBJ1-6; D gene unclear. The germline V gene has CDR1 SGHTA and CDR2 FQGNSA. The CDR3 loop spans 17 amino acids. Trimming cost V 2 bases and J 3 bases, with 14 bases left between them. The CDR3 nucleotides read TGTGCCAGCAGCTTATATACAGATTTAAACTATAATTCACCCCTCCACTTT. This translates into CASSLYTDLNYNSPLHF.

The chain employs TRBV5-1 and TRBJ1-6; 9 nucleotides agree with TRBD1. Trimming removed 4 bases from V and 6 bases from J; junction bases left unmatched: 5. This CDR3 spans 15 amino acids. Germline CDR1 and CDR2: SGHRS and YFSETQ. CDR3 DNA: TGCGCCAGCAGCCGAGGGACAGGGAGTAATTCACCCCTCCACTTT. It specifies CASSRGTGSNSPLHF.

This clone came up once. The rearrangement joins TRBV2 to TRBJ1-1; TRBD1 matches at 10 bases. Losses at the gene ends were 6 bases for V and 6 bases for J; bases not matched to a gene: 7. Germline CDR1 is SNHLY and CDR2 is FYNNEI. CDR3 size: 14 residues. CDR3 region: CASRTGQGKPEAFF. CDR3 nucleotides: TGTGCCAGCAGGACGGGACAGGGGAAGCCTGAAGCTTTCTTT.

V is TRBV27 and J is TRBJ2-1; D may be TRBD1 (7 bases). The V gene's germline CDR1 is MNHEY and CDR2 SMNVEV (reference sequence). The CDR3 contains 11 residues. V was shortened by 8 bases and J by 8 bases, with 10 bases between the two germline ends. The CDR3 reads CASSGGHEQFF. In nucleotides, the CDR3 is TGTGCCAGCTCAGGGGGGCATGAGCAGTTCTTC.

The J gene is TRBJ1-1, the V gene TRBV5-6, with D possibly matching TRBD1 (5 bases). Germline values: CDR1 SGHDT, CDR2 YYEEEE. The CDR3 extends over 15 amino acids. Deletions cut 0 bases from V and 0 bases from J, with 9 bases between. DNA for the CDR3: TGTGCCAGCAGCTTGGTAACAGGACTGAACACTGAAGCTTTCTTT. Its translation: CASSLVTGLNTEAFF.

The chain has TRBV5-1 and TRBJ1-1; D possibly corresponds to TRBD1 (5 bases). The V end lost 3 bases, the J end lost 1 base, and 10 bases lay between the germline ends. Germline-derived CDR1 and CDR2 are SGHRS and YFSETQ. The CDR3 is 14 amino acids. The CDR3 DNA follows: TGCGCCAGCAGCTCTCAGGGAAAGAACACTGAAGCTTTCTTT. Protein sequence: CASSSQGKNTEAFF.

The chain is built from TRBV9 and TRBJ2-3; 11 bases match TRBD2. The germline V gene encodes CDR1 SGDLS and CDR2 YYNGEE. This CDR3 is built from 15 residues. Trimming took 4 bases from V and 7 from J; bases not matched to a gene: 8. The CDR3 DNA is TGTGCCAGCAGCATATCCGGGACTAGCGGTAATACGCAGTATTTT. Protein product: CASSISGTSGNTQYF.

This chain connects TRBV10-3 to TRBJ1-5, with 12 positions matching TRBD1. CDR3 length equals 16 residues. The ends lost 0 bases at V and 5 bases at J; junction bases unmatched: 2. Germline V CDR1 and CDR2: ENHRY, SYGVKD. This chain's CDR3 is CAISESGTGGDQPQHF. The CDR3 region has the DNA TGTGCCATCAGTGAGTCGGGGACAGGGGGCGATCAGCCCCAGCATTTT.

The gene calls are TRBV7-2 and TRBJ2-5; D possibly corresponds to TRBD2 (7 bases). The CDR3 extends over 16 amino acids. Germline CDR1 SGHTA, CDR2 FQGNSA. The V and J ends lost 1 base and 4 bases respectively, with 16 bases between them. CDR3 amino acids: CASSLVSGGLGETQYF. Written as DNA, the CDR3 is TGTGCCAGCAGCTTAGTCTCGGGGGGCCTTGGAGAGACCCAGTACTTC.

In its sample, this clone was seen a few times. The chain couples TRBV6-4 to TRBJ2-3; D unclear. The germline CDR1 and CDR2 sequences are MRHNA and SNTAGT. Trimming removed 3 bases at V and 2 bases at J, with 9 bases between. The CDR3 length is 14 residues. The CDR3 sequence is CASSEAISTDTQYF. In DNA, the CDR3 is TGTGCCAGCAGTGAAGCTATTTCCACAGATACGCAGTATTTT.

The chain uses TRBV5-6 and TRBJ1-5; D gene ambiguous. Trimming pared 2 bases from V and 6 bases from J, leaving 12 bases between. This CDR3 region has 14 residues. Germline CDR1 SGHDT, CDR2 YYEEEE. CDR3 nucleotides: TGTGCCAGCAGCTTCGGGAATTCTGGTCAGCCCCAGCATTTT. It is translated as CASSFGNSGQPQHF. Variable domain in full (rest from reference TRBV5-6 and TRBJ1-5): DAGVTQSPTHLIKTRGQQVTLRCSPKSGHDTVSWYQQALGQGPQFIFQYYEEEERQRGNFPDRFSGHQFPNYSSELNVNALLLGDSALYLCASSFGNSGQPQHFGDGTRLSIL.